The T cell receptor beta chain under discussion was sequenced for a study of naive and memory T cell subsets. Findings and limits, study-wide: Possibly reflecting memory cells re-expressing CD45RA, a few larger clonotypes occurred in naive repertoires, especially CD8.

The beta constant-region primer was an equimolar mix of two oligonucleotides covering TRBC1 and TRBC2. Four rounds of PCR amplified the ligated cDNA using nested alpha and beta constant-region primers plus SP2. TCRdb reanalysed the UMI-ligation and nested PCR reads using MiXCR and keeps one entry per CDR3 protein. The data contain about 160,000 distinct CDR3 sequences, approximately 22% of them singletons. V lost 6 bases, J lost 1 base, and 20 bases lay in between. CDR3 length: 17 residues. CDR1 is ENHRY and CDR2 is SYGVKD in the germline V gene. This clonotype has just a few counts. The antigen remains unidentified.

Sequencing input: naive CD4+ T cells from blood. This TCR came from a human donor in good health. The chain has TRBV10-3 and TRBJ2-3; D assignment may be TRBD1 or TRBD2 (5 bases each). This CDR3 is CAIRDSLGAQGTDTQYF. The CDR3 DNA is TGTGCCATCAGAGACAGTCTCGGGGCACAGGGCACAGATACGCAGTATTTT.